These 13 T cell receptor beta chains originate from one sample sequenced in a study of cytomegalovirus exposure and HLA in healthy donors. PCR involved 60 Vbeta and 13 Jbeta primers. Only in-frame clones appear in the TCRdb table, and some are missing; sequencing was by immunoSEQ multiplex PCR. Of approximately 150,000 clones listed, about 80% are singletons. The sample comprised PBMCs. These receptors came from a man younger than 40 in good health and CMV-seropositive.

The chain uses TRBV4-1 and TRBJ2-1; 7 nucleotides line up with TRBD2. The junction had 4 bases not matched to a gene; V was cut back by 2 bases and J by 0 bases. Per the germline V gene, CDR1 is MGHRA and CDR2 is YSYEKL. The CDR3 covers 16 residues. The CDR3 nucleotides read TGCGCCAGCAGCCAATTACCTAGCGGCTCCTACAATGAGCAGTTCTTC. Translated: CASSQLPSGSYNEQFF.

The chain joins TRBV5-1 to TRBJ2-1; 8 bases fit TRBD2. The CDR3 has 16 amino acids. Losses at the gene ends were 1 base for V and 4 bases for J; bases not matched to a gene: 7. Germline CDR1 reads SGHRS; CDR2 reads YFSETQ. CDR3 in DNA: TGCGCCAGCAGCTTGACCCCGGGGGGGAATTACAATGAGCAGTTCTTC. As protein: CASSLTPGGNYNEQFF.

The V call is TRBV30, the J call TRBJ1-5; 11 bases are shared with TRBD1. After removal of 0 bases from V and 2 bases from J, the junction contained 6 bases not matched to a gene. The CDR3 is 17 amino acids. Germline-derived CDR1 and CDR2 are GTSNPN and SVGIG (reference sequence). CDR3 bases: TGTGCCTGGAGTGTGGACAGGGGGCGAATTGGCAATCAGCCCCAGCATTTT. It translates to CAWSVDRGRIGNQPQHF.

The chain has TRBV7-8 and TRBJ2-7; 8 positions match TRBD2. The V and J ends lost 5 bases and 2 bases, in that order; junction bases with no gene match: 11. Germline-derived CDR1 and CDR2 are SGHVS and FQNEAQ. This CDR3 is built from 16 residues. CDR3 protein: CASSPGRRRGAYEQYF. For the CDR3, the DNA is TGTGCCAGCAGCCCCGGGAGGCGGCGGGGGGCCTACGAGCAGTACTTC. The whole variable domain, remainder taken from reference TRBV7-8 and TRBJ2-7, is GAGVSQSPRYKVAKRGQDVALRCDPISGHVSLFWYQQALGQGPEFLTYFQNEAQLDKSGLPSDRFFAERPEGSVSTLKIQRTQQEDSAVYLCASSPGRRRGAYEQYFGPGTRLTVT.

The chain recombines TRBV7-2 with TRBJ2-3; TRBD2 aligns across 7 bases. The CDR3 is 16 residues long. With V trimmed by 4 bases and J by 1 base, 8 bases remained unmatched. The germline gives CDR1 SGHTA, CDR2 FQGNSA. CDR3 in DNA: TGTGCCAGCAGCTCAGTGGGACTAAGGGGCACAGATACGCAGTATTTT. It yields the protein CASSSVGLRGTDTQYF.

This chain joins TRBV19 and TRBJ1-1; 7 bases fit TRBD1. CDR3 size: 15 residues. In germline, CDR1 is LNHDA, CDR2 SQIVND (reference sequence). V was pared by 4 bases and J by 5 bases, with 10 bases of the junction left unmatched. The DNA for the CDR3 is TGTGCCAGTAGTACGAACCGGGACAGTGGGACTGAAGCTTTCTTT. Protein sequence: CASSTNRDSGTEAFF.

This clone was recorded only once. The rearrangement joins TRBV6-5 to TRBJ1-1; tentative D call: TRBD1 (6 bases). Germline CDR1 reads MNHEY; CDR2 reads SVGAGI. The CDR3 runs to 15 residues. V was trimmed by 4 bases and J by 4 bases, leaving 16 bases between them. The CDR3 DNA follows: TGTGCCAGCAGTTGGGGCAGGGGATGGGGCACTGAAGCTTTCTTT. This translates into CASSWGRGWGTEAFF.

For the CDR3, the DNA is TGTGCCAGCAGCCCCCGTGGGGGACAGCCCATGAACACTGAAGCTTTCTTT. Translated, it gives CASSPRGGQPMNTEAFF. The genes are TRBV7-2 and TRBJ1-1; TRBD1 aligns across 7 bases. V shed 5 bases and J 0 bases; nucleotides not matched to a gene: 12. Per germline, CDR1 SGHTA and CDR2 FQGNSA. CDR3 length: 17 residues.

The chain couples TRBV6-6 to TRBJ1-6, with D perhaps matching TRBD1 (5 bases). The CDR3 consists of 15 residues. With 6 bases removed from V and 10 bases from J, the gap between germline ends came to 19 bases. Germline CDR1 and CDR2: MNHNY and SVGAGI (reference sequence). The CDR3: CASSPPETAESPLHF. The CDR3 nucleotides are TGTGCCAGCAGCCCCCCCGAGACAGCAGAATCACCCCTCCACTTT.

This sequence joins TRBV7-9 and TRBJ1-1; D is unresolved. Trimming stripped 4 bases from V and 0 bases from J, with 12 bases between. The CDR3 consists of 15 residues. Germline-derived CDR1 and CDR2 are SEHNR and FQNEAQ (reference sequence). The CDR3 loop is CASSSPGIMNTEAFF. CDR3 coding DNA: TGTGCCAGCAGCTCCCCCGGGATAATGAACACTGAAGCTTTCTTT. Based on the CDR3 plus reference TRBV7-9 and TRBJ1-1, the full variable domain is DTGVSQNPRHKITKRGQNVTFRCDPISEHNRLYWYRQTLGQGPEFLTYFQNEAQLEKSRLLSDRFSAERPKGSFSTLEIQRTEQGDSAMYLCASSSPGIMNTEAFFGQGTRLTVV.

This sequence joins TRBV27 and TRBJ2-7, with D unresolved. CDR3 size: 17 residues. Trimming cost V 0 bases and J 4 bases, with 19 bases left between them. Germline CDR1 reads MNHEY; CDR2 reads SMNVEV (reference sequence). CDR3 nucleotides: TGTGCCAGCAGTTTATCCCCTCTTCCCACTGAACCATACGAGCAGTACTTC. Translated, it gives CASSLSPLPTEPYEQYF.

CDR3 DNA sequence: TGTGCCAGCAGTTACTCGGGCCACTGGGCCACAGATACGCAGTATTTT. Residues: CASSYSGHWATDTQYF. The chain combines TRBV6-6 with TRBJ2-3; D not certain. The germline V gene has CDR1 MNHNY and CDR2 SVGAGI (reference sequence). The CDR3 runs 16 residues. V was trimmed by 0 bases and J by 2 bases, leaving 12 bases between them.

The rearrangement uses TRBV6-5 and TRBJ1-4, with D possibly being TRBD1 (5 bases). V was clipped by 6 bases and J by 8 bases, with 16 bases between them. This CDR3 has 14 amino acids. Per the germline V gene, CDR1 is MNHEY and CDR2 is SVGAGI. CDR3 loop: CASRPGGSGEKLFF. The CDR3 DNA reads TGTGCCAGCAGACCGGGGGGATCGGGGGAAAAACTGTTTTTT.